A single TCR beta chain is shown here with its context. The sample comes from a study of shared clonotypes between healthy human individuals. Sequencing was performed with immunoSEQ multiplex PCR; in TCRdb, only in-frame clones are kept and a portion is missing. The sample has around 1,000,000 clones; about 72% are singletons. Trimming took off 6 bases at V and 2 bases at J, with 17 bases between the two ends. This CDR3 comprises 16 residues. In germline, CDR1 is MDHEN, CDR2 SYDVKM. This clonotype was sampled from a man aged 18-30 years in good health. Some clones in this sample may be carry-over from other donors' samples. Sequenced material: memory CD4+ T cells from PBMCs. Described subset: CD45RA-negative fraction. This chain links TRBV28 with TRBJ1-5, with a possible D match to TRBD1 (6 bases). Written as DNA, the CDR3 is TGTGCCAGCAGCAGTATCAGGGGAAGGGGCAATCAGCCCCAGCATTTT. Protein: CASSSIRGRGNQPQHF. The full variable domain, with the rest looked up from reference TRBV28 and TRBJ1-5, is DVKVTQSSRYLVKRTGEKVFLECVQDMDHENMFWYRQDPGLGLRLIYFSYDVKMKEKGDIPEGYSVSREKKERFSLILESASTNQTSMYLCASSSIRGRGNQPQHFGDGTRLSIL.